This T cell receptor beta chain stems from a study of technical replicates of blood from several donors. Produced via immunoSEQ multiplex PCR; TCRdb's table is partial and in-frame only. The data hold 91,000 or so clones, with about 95% observed a single time. The CDR3 contains 15 residues. The germline CDR1 and CDR2 sequences are SGHAT and FQNNGV. Trimming pared 3 bases from V and 0 bases from J, leaving 12 bases between. This clonotype originated in a human donor in good health. The chain recombines TRBV11-2 with TRBJ2-7; D ambiguous. Sequencing was performed on T cells isolated from PBMCs. In DNA form, the CDR3 reads TGTGCCAGCAGCTTCTCTTCAGGTAGCTCCTACGAGCAGTACTTC. Protein product: CASSFSSGSSYEQYF.